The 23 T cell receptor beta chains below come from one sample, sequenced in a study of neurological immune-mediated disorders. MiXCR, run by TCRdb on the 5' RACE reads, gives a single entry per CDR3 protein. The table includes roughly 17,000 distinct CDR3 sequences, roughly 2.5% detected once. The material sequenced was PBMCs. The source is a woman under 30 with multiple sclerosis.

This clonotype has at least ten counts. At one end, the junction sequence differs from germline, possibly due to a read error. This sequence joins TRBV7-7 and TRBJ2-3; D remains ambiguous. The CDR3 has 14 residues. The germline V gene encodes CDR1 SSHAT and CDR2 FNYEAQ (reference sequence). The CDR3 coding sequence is TGTGCTAGCAGCTTGGTAGGGAATGCGGATACGCAGTATTTT. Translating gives CASSLVGNADTQYF. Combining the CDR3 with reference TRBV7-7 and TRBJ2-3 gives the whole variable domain GAGVSQSPRYKVTKRGQDVTLRCDPISSHATLYWYQQALGQGPEFLTYFNYEAQPDKSGLPSDRFSAERPEGSISTLTIQRTEQRDSAMYRCASSLVGNADTQYFGPGTRLTVL.

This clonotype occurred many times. CDR3 region: CASSKTGSGELFF. DNA of the CDR3: TGTGCCAGCAGCAAGACAGGATCCGGGGAGCTGTTTTTT. This chain joins TRBV11-2 and TRBJ2-2, with a tentative D call TRBD1 (6 bases). Trimming stripped 5 bases from V and 6 bases from J, with 10 bases between. Germline V gene data show CDR1 as SGHAT and CDR2 as FQNNGV. The CDR3 length is 13 residues.

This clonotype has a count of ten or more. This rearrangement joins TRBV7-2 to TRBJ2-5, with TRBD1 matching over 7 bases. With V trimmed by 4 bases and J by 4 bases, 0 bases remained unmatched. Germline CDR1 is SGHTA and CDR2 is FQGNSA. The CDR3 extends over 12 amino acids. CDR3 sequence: CASSYRGETQYF. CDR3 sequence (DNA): TGTGCCAGCAGCTACAGGGGAGAGACCCAGTACTTC.

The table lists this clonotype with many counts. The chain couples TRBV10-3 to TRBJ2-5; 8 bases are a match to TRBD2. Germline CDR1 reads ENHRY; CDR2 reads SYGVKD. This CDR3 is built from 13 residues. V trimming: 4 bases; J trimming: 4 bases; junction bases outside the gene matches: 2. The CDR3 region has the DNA TGTGCCATCAGTGCAGCGGGGGTAGAGACCCAGTACTTC. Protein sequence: CAISAAGVETQYF.

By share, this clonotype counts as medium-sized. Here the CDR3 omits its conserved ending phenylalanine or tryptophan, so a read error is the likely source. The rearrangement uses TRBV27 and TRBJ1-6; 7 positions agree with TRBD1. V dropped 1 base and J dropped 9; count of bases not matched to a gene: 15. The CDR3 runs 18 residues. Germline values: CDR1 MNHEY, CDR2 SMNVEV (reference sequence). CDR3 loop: CASSLLGDRNSLRSPLHN. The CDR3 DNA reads TGTGCCAGCAGTTTATTAGGGGACAGAAATTCGCTTCGTTCACCCCTCCACAAT.

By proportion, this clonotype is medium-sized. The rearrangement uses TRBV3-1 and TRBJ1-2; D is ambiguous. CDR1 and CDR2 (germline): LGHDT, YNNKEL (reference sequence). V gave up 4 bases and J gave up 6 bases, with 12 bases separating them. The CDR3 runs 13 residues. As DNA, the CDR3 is TGTGCCAGCAGCCGACAAGGTACCCATGGCTACACCTTC. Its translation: CASSRQGTHGYTF.

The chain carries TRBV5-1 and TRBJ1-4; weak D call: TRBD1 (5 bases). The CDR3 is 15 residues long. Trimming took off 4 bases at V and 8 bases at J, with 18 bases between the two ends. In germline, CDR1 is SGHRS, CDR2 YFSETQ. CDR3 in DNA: TGCGCCAGCAGCCTGAGGGGCAGGAATGAAGAAAAACTGTTTTTT. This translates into CASSLRGRNEEKLFF.

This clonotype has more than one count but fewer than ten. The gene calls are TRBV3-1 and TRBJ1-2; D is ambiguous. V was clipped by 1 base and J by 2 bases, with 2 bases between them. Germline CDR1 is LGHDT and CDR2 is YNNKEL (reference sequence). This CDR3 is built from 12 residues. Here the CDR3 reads CASSQVNYGYTF. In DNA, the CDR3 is TGTGCCAGCAGCCAAGTCAACTATGGCTACACCTTC. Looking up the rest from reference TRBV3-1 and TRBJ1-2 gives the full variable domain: DTAVSQTPKYLVTQMGNDKSIKCEQNLGHDTMYWYKQDSKKFLKIMFSYNNKELIINETVPNRFSPKSPDKAHLNLHINSLELGDSAVYFCASSQVNYGYTFGSGTRLTVV.

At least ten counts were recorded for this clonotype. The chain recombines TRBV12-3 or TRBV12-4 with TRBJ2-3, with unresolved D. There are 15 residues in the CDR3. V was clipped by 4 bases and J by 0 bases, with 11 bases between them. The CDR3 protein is CASSSNSFSTDTQYF. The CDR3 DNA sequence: TGTGCCAGCAGTTCTAACTCTTTTAGCACAGATACGCAGTATTTT.

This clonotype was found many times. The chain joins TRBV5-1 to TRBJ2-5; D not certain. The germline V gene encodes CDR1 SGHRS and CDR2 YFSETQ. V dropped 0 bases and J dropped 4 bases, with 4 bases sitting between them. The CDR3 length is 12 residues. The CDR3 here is CASSLAGETQYF. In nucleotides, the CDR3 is TGCGCCAGCAGCTTGGCGGGAGAGACCCAGTACTTC.

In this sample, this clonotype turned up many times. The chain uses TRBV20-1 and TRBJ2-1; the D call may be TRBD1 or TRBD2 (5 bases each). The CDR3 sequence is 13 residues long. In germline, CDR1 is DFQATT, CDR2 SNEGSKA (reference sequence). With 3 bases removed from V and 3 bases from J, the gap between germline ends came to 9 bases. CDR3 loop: CSASRDDYNEQFF. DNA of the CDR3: TGCAGTGCTAGCAGGGACGACTACAATGAGCAGTTCTTC.

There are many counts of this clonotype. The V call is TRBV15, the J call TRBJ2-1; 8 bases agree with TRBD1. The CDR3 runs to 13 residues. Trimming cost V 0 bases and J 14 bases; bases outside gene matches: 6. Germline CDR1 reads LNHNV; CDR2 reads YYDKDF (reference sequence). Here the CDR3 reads CATSRDLQDREFF. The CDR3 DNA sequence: TGTGCCACCAGCAGAGATCTCCAGGACAGGGAGTTCTTC.

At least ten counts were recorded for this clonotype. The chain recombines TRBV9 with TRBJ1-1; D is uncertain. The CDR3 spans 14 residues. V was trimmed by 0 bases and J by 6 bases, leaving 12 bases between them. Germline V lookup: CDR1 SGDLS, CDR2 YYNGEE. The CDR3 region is CASSVVSRVAEAFF. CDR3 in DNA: TGTGCCAGCAGCGTAGTAAGTCGGGTCGCTGAAGCTTTCTTT.

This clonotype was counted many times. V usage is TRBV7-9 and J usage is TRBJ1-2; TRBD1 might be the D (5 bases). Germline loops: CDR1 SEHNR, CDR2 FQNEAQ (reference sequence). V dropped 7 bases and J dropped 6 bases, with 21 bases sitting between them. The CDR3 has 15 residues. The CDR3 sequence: CASTGTDLPRHGYTF. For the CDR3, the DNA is TGTGCCAGCACCGGGACCGACCTACCAAGGCATGGCTACACCTTC.

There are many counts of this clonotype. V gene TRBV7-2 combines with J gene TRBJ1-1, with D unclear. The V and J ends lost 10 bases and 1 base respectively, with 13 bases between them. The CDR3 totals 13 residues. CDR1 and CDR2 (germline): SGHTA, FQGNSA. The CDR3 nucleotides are TGTGCCACCGCTAGGGATCCGAACACTGAAGCTTTCTTT. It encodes CATARDPNTEAFF.

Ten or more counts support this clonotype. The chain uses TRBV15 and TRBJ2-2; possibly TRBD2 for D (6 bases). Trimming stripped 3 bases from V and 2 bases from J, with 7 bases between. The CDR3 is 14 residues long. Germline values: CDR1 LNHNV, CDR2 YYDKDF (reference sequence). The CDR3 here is CATSRDYNTGELFF. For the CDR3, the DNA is TGTGCCACCAGCAGGGACTACAACACCGGGGAGCTGTTTTTT.

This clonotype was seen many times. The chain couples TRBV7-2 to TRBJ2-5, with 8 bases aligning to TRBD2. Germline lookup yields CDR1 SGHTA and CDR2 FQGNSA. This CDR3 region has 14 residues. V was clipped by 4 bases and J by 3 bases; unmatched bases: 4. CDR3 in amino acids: CASSSGTRKETQYF. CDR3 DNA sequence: TGTGCCAGCAGCTCCGGGACTAGGAAAGAGACCCAGTACTTC.

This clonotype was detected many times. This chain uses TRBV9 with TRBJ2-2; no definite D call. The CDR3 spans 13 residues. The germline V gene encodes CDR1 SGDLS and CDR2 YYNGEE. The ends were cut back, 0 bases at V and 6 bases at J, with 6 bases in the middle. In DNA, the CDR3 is TGTGCCAGCAGCGTAGCAACCGCCGGGGAGCTGTTTTTT. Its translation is CASSVATAGELFF.

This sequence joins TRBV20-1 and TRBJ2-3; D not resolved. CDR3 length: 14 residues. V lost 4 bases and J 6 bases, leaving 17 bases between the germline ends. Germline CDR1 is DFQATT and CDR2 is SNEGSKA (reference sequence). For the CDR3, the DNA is TGCAGTGCTAATGGCCGGTTGGGCGATGATACGCAGTATTTT. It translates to CSANGRLGDDTQYF.

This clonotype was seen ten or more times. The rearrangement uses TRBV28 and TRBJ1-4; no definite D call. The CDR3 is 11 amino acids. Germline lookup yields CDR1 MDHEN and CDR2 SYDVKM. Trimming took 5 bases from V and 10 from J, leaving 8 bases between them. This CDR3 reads CASSSPPKLFF. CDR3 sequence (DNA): TGTGCCAGCAGTAGCCCCCCAAAACTGTTTTTT.

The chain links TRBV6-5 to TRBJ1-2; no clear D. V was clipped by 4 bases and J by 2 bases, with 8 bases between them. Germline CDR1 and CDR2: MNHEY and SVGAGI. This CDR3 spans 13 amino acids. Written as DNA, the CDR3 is TGTGCCAGCAGTTCGACTGCAAACTATGGCTACACCTTC. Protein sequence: CASSSTANYGYTF.

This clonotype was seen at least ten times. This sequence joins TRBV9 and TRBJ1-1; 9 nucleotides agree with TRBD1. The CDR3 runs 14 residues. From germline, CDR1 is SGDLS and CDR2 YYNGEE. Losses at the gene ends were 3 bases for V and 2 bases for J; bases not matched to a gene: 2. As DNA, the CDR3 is TGTGCCAGCAGCGCGGGACAGGGAAACACTGAAGCTTTCTTT. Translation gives CASSAGQGNTEAFF.

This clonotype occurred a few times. CDR3 DNA: TGCGCCAGCAGCTTCGGACAGCCCTACAATGAGCAGTTCTTC. Protein product: CASSFGQPYNEQFF. This chain uses TRBV5-1 with TRBJ2-1; D might be TRBD1 (6 bases). This CDR3 has 14 amino acids. Trimming left V 2 bases short and J 2 bases short, with 8 bases between. From germline, CDR1 is SGHRS and CDR2 YFSETQ.